This TCR beta chain was sequenced for a study of blood T cell repertoires in COVID-19. Study overall: Samples taken during acute and convalescent COVID-19 were collected in the United States, Italy and Spain. PBMCs, B-cell-depleted T cells, or T cells provided the cDNA or gDNA that made up the material.

The method was immunoSEQ multiplex PCR; TCRdb's version includes in-frame clones alone and lacks a portion of them. The sample holds under 350,000 clones, roughly 91% seen once. Germline V gene sequence: CDR1 MNHEY, CDR2 SVGAGI. Trimming left V 8 bases short and J 2 bases short, with 6 bases between. The CDR3 extends over 11 amino acids. The source is a man aged 35 to 55 with acute or convalescent COVID-19. The sequencing input was peripheral blood. V usage is TRBV6-5 and J usage is TRBJ1-1; D is uncertain. The CDR3: CASGRNTEAFF. For the CDR3, the DNA is TGTGCCAGCGGTAGAAACACTGAAGCTTTCTTT.